Sequencing of this T cell receptor (beta chain) was carried out in a study of monozygotic twins with inflammatory bowel disease. Germline V gene lookup returns CDR1 SGHVS and CDR2 FNYEAQ. The CDR3 has 14 amino acids. Following a re-call of the 5' RACE reads, TCRdb has one entry per CDR3 protein and lacks DNA. In all, the sample yields around 190,000 distinct CDR3 sequences. Specimen: blood. This TCR was recovered from a human donor with ulcerative colitis or Crohn's disease, or a healthy co-twin of an affected twin (not recorded which). This chain links TRBV7-6 with TRBJ1-2; TCRdb names TRBD1, which stays unverified in the absence of DNA. The CDR3: CASRDGQGMGGYTF.